These 21 T cell receptor beta chains were sequenced from one sample in a study of T cell responses to AZD1222 COVID-19 vaccine. Profiling relied on immunoSEQ multiplex PCR, and the TCRdb table lists in-frame clones only, not all of them. This table holds roughly 140,000 clones, around nine tenths found once. The material sequenced was peripheral blood, taken 28 days after the second AZD1222 dose. The receptors were gathered from an adult who received the AZD1222 COVID-19 vaccine.

The chain carries TRBV5-1 and TRBJ1-1; 10 bases match TRBD1. V dropped 4 bases and J dropped 4; count of bases not matched to a gene: 4. The CDR3 extends over 14 amino acids. The germline V gene encodes CDR1 SGHRS and CDR2 YFSETQ. The DNA of the CDR3 is TGCGCCAGCAGCAAGACAGGGGGCGGCACTGAAGCTTTCTTT. Translating gives CASSKTGGGTEAFF.

The V and J genes are TRBV5-4 and TRBJ2-7, with 8 nucleotides matching TRBD2. Germline-derived CDR1 and CDR2 are SGHNT and YYREEE (reference sequence). This CDR3 spans 10 amino acids. J lost 7 bases, V lost 8 bases, and 2 bases had no gene match. The chain's CDR3 is CARERGEQYV. CDR3 coding DNA: TGTGCCAGAGAGCGGGGGGAGCAGTACGTC.

The chain employs TRBV6-2 or TRBV6-3 and TRBJ1-5; 9 bases match TRBD1. This CDR3 is 16 amino acids long. Losses at the gene ends were 5 bases for V and 1 base for J; bases not matched to a gene: 6. Germline V gene data show CDR1 as MNHEY and CDR2 as SVGEGT. In DNA, the CDR3 is TGTGCCAGCAGTCGACAGGGGGGGGGAAGCAATCAGCCCCAGCATTTT. Translating gives CASSRQGGGSNQPQHF.

The rearrangement joins TRBV6-5 to TRBJ2-7; D is ambiguous. CDR1 is MNHEY, CDR2 SVGAGI, per germline. Between the trimmed V and J ends, which lost 2 bases and 6 bases, there was a span of 5 bases. CDR3 length: 11 amino acids. Here the CDR3 reads CASSYLGEQYF. The CDR3 coding sequence is TGTGCCAGCAGTTACCTAGGCGAGCAGTACTTC.

The chain couples TRBV10-3 to TRBJ1-5; no firm D call. The CDR3 is made up of 12 amino acids. V lost 10 bases, J lost 3 bases, and 10 bases lay in between. Germline CDR1 is ENHRY and CDR2 is SYGVKD. CDR3 region: CATRTDNQPQHF. DNA for the CDR3: TGTGCCACCCGGACGGACAATCAGCCCCAGCATTTT.

The V call is TRBV5-4, the J call TRBJ1-2; possibly TRBD1 for D (5 bases). Looked up from germline, CDR1 is SGHNT and CDR2 is YYREEE (reference sequence). This CDR3 has 14 amino acids. Trimming removed 5 bases from V and 2 bases from J, with 13 bases in between. The CDR3: CASRDATANYGYTF. For the CDR3, the DNA is TGTGCCAGCAGGGATGCGACAGCAAACTATGGCTACACCTTC.

This chain links TRBV11-2 with TRBJ2-7, with 9 positions matching TRBD1. Germline CDR1 is SGHAT and CDR2 is FQNNGV. The J segment lost 11 bases and the V segment lost 5 bases, leaving 7 bases of the junction unmatched. The CDR3 contains 12 residues. CDR3 amino acids: CASSRDRDREYF. The CDR3 DNA is TGTGCCAGCAGCCGCGACCGGGACAGGGAGTACTTC.

V gene TRBV15 combines with J gene TRBJ2-7; TRBD1 agrees at 8 bases. The CDR3 totals 13 residues. Germline lookup yields CDR1 LNHNV and CDR2 YYDKDF (reference sequence). Germline trimming cut 8 bases from V and 3 bases from J; bases unmatched to any gene: 6. This CDR3 is CATQAGTGYEQYF. In nucleotides, the CDR3 is TGTGCCACCCAGGCCGGGACAGGCTACGAGCAGTACTTC.

CDR3 amino acids: CASSFSGGVTNTEAFF. DNA of the CDR3: TGCGCCAGCAGCTTTTCTGGTGGGGTCACGAACACTGAAGCTTTCTTT. The J gene is TRBJ1-1, the V gene TRBV5-1; no reliable D call. There are 16 residues in the CDR3. Germline CDR1 reads SGHRS; CDR2 reads YFSETQ. The ends were cut back, 2 bases at V and 1 base at J, with 15 bases in the middle.

The rearrangement links TRBV18 to TRBJ1-1; D ambiguous. The CDR3 is 15 amino acids. In germline, CDR1 is KGHSH, CDR2 LQKENI. V dropped 3 bases and J dropped 2 bases, with 13 bases sitting between them. The CDR3 sequence: CASSPSPQLNTEAFF. The CDR3 DNA is TGTGCCAGCTCACCTTCCCCACAGCTTAACACTGAAGCTTTCTTT.

The chain is built from TRBV5-6 and TRBJ1-2; 9 bases match TRBD1. The CDR3 is 14 residues long. The germline V gene has CDR1 SGHDT and CDR2 YYEEEE. V was clipped by 4 bases and J by 2 bases; unmatched bases: 3. In DNA form, the CDR3 reads TGTGCCAGCAGCATTGGACAGGGGAACTATGGCTACACCTTC. As protein: CASSIGQGNYGYTF.

The sample holds one count of this clone. The chain combines TRBV9 with TRBJ2-3, with no clear D. Germline V lookup: CDR1 SGDLS, CDR2 YYNGEE. CDR3 size: 14 residues. V gave up 3 bases and J gave up 3 bases, with 11 bases separating them. The CDR3 bases are TGTGCCAGCAGCGGAGGCCAACAAACAGATACGCAGTATTTT. This gives the protein CASSGGQQTDTQYF.

This chain links TRBV18 with TRBJ2-6; D perhaps matches TRBD2 (7 bases). V lost 3 bases, J lost 4 bases, and 19 bases lay in between. The CDR3 runs to 18 residues. Looked up from germline, CDR1 is KGHSH and CDR2 is LQKENI. The CDR3 DNA reads as TGTGCCAGCTCACCTATCCCTGGGGGGGCGCAGGGGGCCAACGTCCTGACTTTC. This codes for CASSPIPGGAQGANVLTF.

The chain employs TRBV24-1 and TRBJ1-1, with 10 positions matching TRBD1. The CDR3 runs to 17 residues. V dropped 3 bases and J dropped 9; count of bases not matched to a gene: 15. CDR1 is KGHDR and CDR2 is SFDVKD in the germline V gene. The CDR3, as DNA: TGTGCCACCAGTGATCGGGACAGGGGAAGGAGCGGCCCCAAAGCTTTCTTT. Its translation: CATSDRDRGRSGPKAFF.

This clone was seen just once. V usage is TRBV2 and J usage is TRBJ2-7; D unresolved. Germline V gene sequence: CDR1 SNHLY, CDR2 FYNNEI. The V gene lost 7 bases and the J gene lost 0 bases, with 7 bases spanning the gap. This CDR3 is 12 amino acids long. The CDR3 bases are TGTGCCAGCAAGGCCAGCTCCTACGAGCAGTACGTC. Translated: CASKASSYEQYV.

This chain uses TRBV5-1 with TRBJ2-1; 7 nucleotides agree with TRBD1. The V and J ends lost 9 bases and 0 bases, in that order; junction bases with no gene match: 6. The CDR3 extends over 14 amino acids. CDR1 SGHRS and CDR2 YFSETQ come from the germline V gene. The CDR3 is CATSRQGSYNEQFF. CDR3 coding DNA: TGCGCCACCTCCCGACAGGGCTCCTACAATGAGCAGTTCTTC.

The gene calls are TRBV5-1 and TRBJ2-7; TRBD1 matches 7 bases. Germline V gene data show CDR1 as SGHRS and CDR2 as YFSETQ. V dropped 0 bases and J dropped 5; count of bases not matched to a gene: 8. This CDR3 region has 15 residues. The CDR3 bases are TGCGCCAGCAGCTTGGCCGACAGGGTTAACGACGAGCAGTACGTC. Protein sequence: CASSLADRVNDEQYV.

CDR3 region: CASSQVGGLAKSQETQYF. In nucleotides, the CDR3 is TGTGCCAGCAGCCAAGTGGGAGGGCTAGCGAAAAGCCAAGAGACCCAGTACTTC. J is TRBJ2-5 and V is TRBV4-2; 7 nucleotides agree with TRBD2. J gave up 1 base and V 1 base, and 12 bases lay outside the gene matches. Germline-derived CDR1 and CDR2 are LGHNA and YNFKEQ. This CDR3 has 18 amino acids.

The chain combines TRBV11-2 with TRBJ2-4; D ambiguous. The CDR3 has 14 residues. Trimming pared 0 bases from V and 9 bases from J, leaving 12 bases between. CDR1 is SGHAT, CDR2 FQNNGV, per germline. The CDR3 sequence: CASSLDLGFTIQYF. The CDR3 DNA sequence: TGTGCCAGCAGCTTAGATTTGGGATTCACCATTCAGTACTTC.

The genes are TRBV2 and TRBJ1-4; D ambiguous. Trimming shortened V by 3 bases and J by 8 bases, and 10 bases separated the two germline ends. Germline V gene sequence: CDR1 SNHLY, CDR2 FYNNEI. CDR3 length: 13 amino acids. CDR3 protein: CASSDLLREKLFF. Here the CDR3 DNA reads TGTGCCAGCAGTGACCTGCTCCGGGAAAAACTGTTTTTT.

The chain has TRBV9 and TRBJ2-3, with no clear D. There are 16 residues in the CDR3. V shed 0 bases and J shed 0 bases, with 11 bases lying between them. CDR1 is SGDLS and CDR2 is YYNGEE in the germline V gene. DNA of the CDR3: TGTGCCAGCAGCGTAGAGTCTTCCTCCAGCACAGATACGCAGTATTTT. Its protein product is CASSVESSSSTDTQYF. The variable domain in full, with the rest retrieved from reference TRBV9 and TRBJ2-3, is DSGVTQTPKHLITATGQRVTLRCSPRSGDLSVYWYQQSLDQGLQFLIQYYNGEERAKGNILERFSAQQFPDLHSELNLSSLELGDSALYFCASSVESSSSTDTQYFGPGTRLTVL.